This T cell receptor beta chain was captured in a study of control samples from healthy donors and cancer patients. The CDR3 loop spans 15 amino acids. Trimming cost V 5 bases and J 4 bases, with 15 bases left between them. Sequenced by immunoSEQ multiplex PCR; TCRdb stores in-frame clones only, minus some. The repertoire holds some 64,000 clones, with 70% to 90% as singletons. Sequencing was carried out using PBMCs. The gene calls are TRBV5-3 and TRBJ1-4; no clear D. TRBV5-3 is known as an ORF, though its function is uncertain. This TCR was sampled from a woman in her forties or fifties with head and neck cancer. The CDR3 here is CARSVGSEINEKLFF. Written as DNA, the CDR3 is TGTGCCAGAAGTGTCGGTAGCGAAATTAATGAAAAACTGTTTTTT.